The present TCR beta chain was sequenced within a study of circulating and synovial CD4+ cells in juvenile arthritis. The assay was immunoSEQ multiplex PCR, and TCRdb's table has in-frame clones only and misses some. Of about 14,000 clones detected, roughly 88% appear once; the ten largest clones hold approximately 3.3%. In the case of this clone: No antigen is known for it. The limits of the CDR3 on the DNA are not certain, so only TCRdb's listed CDR3 is given.

Sequenced samples came from active juvenile idiopathic arthritis patients. Study conclusions and caveats: Compared with bulk blood, circulating pathogenic-like lymphocytes shared substantially more CDR3 sequences with synovial T cells. Bulk blood CD4 samples held at least an order of magnitude more or fewer genomes than CPL.

Germline V CDR1 and CDR2: SGHRS, YFSETQ. The CDR3 numbers 14 amino acids, ends counted. Sequencing used CD4+ T cells from synovial fluid. The TCR comes from a human patient with juvenile idiopathic arthritis. Some clones in this sample may be carry-over from other donors' samples. This rearrangement joins TRBV5-1 to TRBJ1-2; the table's D call, TRBD1, was not checked against the DNA. The CDR3 reads CASSFGQGNYGYTF.